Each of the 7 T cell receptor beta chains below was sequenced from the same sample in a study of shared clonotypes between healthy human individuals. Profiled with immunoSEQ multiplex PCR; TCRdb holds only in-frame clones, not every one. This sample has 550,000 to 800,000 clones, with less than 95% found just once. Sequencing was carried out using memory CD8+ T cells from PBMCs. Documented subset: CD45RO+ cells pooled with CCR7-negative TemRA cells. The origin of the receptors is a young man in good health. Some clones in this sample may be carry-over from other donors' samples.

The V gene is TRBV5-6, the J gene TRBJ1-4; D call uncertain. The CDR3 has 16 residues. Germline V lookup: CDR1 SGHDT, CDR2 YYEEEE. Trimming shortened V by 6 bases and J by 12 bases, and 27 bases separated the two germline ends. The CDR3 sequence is CASTNQGGKPLTELFF. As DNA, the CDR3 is TGTGCCAGCACCAACCAAGGCGGGAAGCCTTTGACGGAACTGTTTTTT.

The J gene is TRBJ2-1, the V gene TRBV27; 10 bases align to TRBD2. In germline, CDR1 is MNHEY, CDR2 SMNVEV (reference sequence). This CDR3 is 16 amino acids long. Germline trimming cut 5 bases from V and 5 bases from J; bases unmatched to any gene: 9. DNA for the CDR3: TGTGCCAGCAGTCCCCGGACTAGCGGTGCCGACAATGAGCAGTTCTTC. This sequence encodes CASSPRTSGADNEQFF.

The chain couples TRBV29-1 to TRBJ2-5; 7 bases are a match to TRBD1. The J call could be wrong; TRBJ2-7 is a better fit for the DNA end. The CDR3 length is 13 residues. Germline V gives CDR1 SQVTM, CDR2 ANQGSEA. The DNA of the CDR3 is TGCAGCGTTTTTGGACAGGAAAGCTACGAGCAGTACTTC. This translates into CSVFGQESYEQYF.

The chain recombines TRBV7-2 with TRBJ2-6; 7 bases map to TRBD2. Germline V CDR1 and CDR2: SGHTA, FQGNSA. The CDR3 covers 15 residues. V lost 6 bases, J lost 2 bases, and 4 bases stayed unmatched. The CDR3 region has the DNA TGTGCCAGCAGACCGACTAGCACTGGGGCCAACGTCCTGACTTTC. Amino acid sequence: CASRPTSTGANVLTF.

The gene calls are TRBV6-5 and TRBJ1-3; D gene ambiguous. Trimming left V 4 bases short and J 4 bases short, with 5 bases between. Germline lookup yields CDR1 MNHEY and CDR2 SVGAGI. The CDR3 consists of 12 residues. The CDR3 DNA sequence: TGTGCCAGCAGTTCGCAAGGAAACACCATATATTTT. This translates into CASSSQGNTIYF.

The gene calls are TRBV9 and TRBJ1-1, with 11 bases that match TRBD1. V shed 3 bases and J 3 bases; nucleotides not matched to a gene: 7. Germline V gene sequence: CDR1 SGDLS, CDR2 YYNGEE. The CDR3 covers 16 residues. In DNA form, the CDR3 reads TGTGCCAGCAGCGCACTTGGGACAGGGGGATACACTGAAGCTTTCTTT. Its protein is CASSALGTGGYTEAFF.

CDR3 loop: CASSTGLAGTYNEQFF. The CDR3 DNA follows: TGTGCCAGCAGCACTGGATTAGCGGGAACCTACAATGAGCAGTTCTTC. This chain links TRBV7-8 with TRBJ2-1; 8 bases map to TRBD2. V was pared by 5 bases and J by 2 bases, with 8 bases of the junction left unmatched. Per germline, CDR1 SGHVS and CDR2 FQNEAQ. The CDR3 is 16 residues long.